The following is a T cell receptor beta chain sequence with its context. Its cognate antigen is unknown. This entry belongs to a study of PD-1 blockade in classical Hodgkin lymphoma. The study's findings and limits: At baseline, newly diagnosed patients reportedly showed less TCR diversity than healthy donors. Baseline diversity in complete responders resembled that of newly diagnosed patients. Those patients who began receiving nivolumab less than 1 year after ASCT had lower diversity, and they were excluded.

TCRdb's copy holds only in-frame clones and misses some; the assay was immunoSEQ multiplex PCR. Among tens of thousands of clones listed, about nine tenths were seen once. The patients all showed relapse after autologous stem cell transplantation, while their brentuximab vedotin exposure varied. CDR1 is MNHEY, CDR2 SVGAGI, per germline. V was pared by 6 bases and J by 4 bases, with 4 bases between. There are 11 residues in the CDR3. This chain joins TRBV6-5 and TRBJ2-1, with D uncertain. Sequencing was performed on peripheral blood mononuclear cells (PBMCs), taken at baseline. The TCR comes from a human donor with classical Hodgkin lymphoma. CDR3 sequence: CASRAYNEQFF. The CDR3 DNA is TGTGCCAGCAGGGCTTACAATGAGCAGTTCTTC.